The 10 T cell receptor beta chains listed next were all sequenced from one sample in a study of blood T cell repertoires in COVID-19. Repertoires were generated with immunoSEQ multiplex PCR, while TCRdb's copy carries only in-frame clones and drops some. The data contain some 320,000 clones, around nine tenths of them seen just once; the ten biggest clones take up around 2.7%. Sequenced: PBMCs or T cells enriched from blood (not recorded which). These receptors were obtained from a man aged 55 to 70 who had recovered from COVID-19.

The chain combines TRBV7-8 with TRBJ2-1; 10 bases line up with TRBD2. The germline V gene has CDR1 SGHVS and CDR2 FQNEAQ. The V and J ends lost 1 base and 9 bases, in that order; junction bases with no gene match: 9. There are 16 residues in the CDR3. The CDR3 sequence is CASSLGGLAGDREQFF. CDR3 coding DNA: TGTGCCAGCAGCTTAGGTGGGCTAGCGGGGGATCGTGAGCAGTTCTTC.

CDR3 in DNA: TGTGCCAGCGGAGAACCGGCGTTGGCGGGAGGGCCCTTCTGCTATGAGCAGTTCTTC. Protein sequence: CASGEPALAGGPFCYEQFF. This chain connects TRBV21-1 to TRBJ2-1; the table gives TRBD2 as D, unverified against the DNA. TRBV21-1 is tagged as a pseudogene. The length of the CDR3 is 19 residues.

The rearrangement joins TRBV12-3 or TRBV12-4 to TRBJ1-1; D is undetermined. The CDR3 runs to 13 residues. Trimming took 6 bases from V and 3 from J, leaving 11 bases between them. The CDR3 sequence is CASSRLIDTEAFF. The CDR3 nucleotides are TGTGCCAGCAGCCGTCTTATCGACACTGAAGCTTTCTTT.

The chain recombines TRBV29-1 with TRBJ2-1; no reliable D call. The CDR3 is made up of 10 amino acids. V was trimmed by 6 bases and J by 8 bases, leaving 8 bases between them. Germline loops: CDR1 SQVTM, CDR2 ANQGSEA. The CDR3 DNA is TGCAGCGTGATAGCCTATGAGCAGTTCTTC. It yields the protein CSVIAYEQFF.

The chain combines TRBV11-2 with TRBJ1-4; weak D call: TRBD1 (5 bases). The CDR3 is 16 amino acids. Trimming shortened V by 5 bases and J by 8 bases, and 21 bases separated the two germline ends. Germline-derived CDR1 and CDR2 are SGHAT and FQNNGV. The CDR3 protein is CASSAMGGMEEEKLFF. DNA for the CDR3: TGTGCCAGCAGCGCGATGGGGGGGATGGAGGAAGAAAAACTGTTTTTT.

This clone was seen only once. The chain combines TRBV19 with TRBJ1-2, with 7 bases aligning to TRBD1. CDR3 length equals 16 residues. Trimming at V came to 3 bases and at J to 4 bases, leaving 11 bases not matched to a gene. The germline gives CDR1 LNHDA, CDR2 SQIVND (reference sequence). CDR3 in amino acids: CASSIEVGRGIYGYTF. CDR3 in DNA: TGTGCCAGTAGTATTGAGGTCGGCAGGGGGATCTATGGCTACACCTTC.

This rearrangement joins TRBV20-1 to TRBJ1-2; unclear D gene. The ends were cut back, 3 bases at V and 3 bases at J, with 5 bases in the middle. The CDR3 is 11 residues long. CDR1 and CDR2 from the germline V gene are DFQATT and SNEGSKA (reference sequence). CDR3 in DNA: TGCAGTGCTAGGGCGGACTATGGCTACACCTTC. Encoded protein: CSARADYGYTF.

The chain recombines TRBV11-2 with TRBJ2-7; 7 positions match TRBD1. The J segment lost 5 bases and the V segment lost 2 bases, leaving 6 bases of the junction unmatched. The CDR3 is made up of 14 amino acids. Per the germline V gene, CDR1 is SGHAT and CDR2 is FQNNGV. The DNA for the CDR3 is TGTGCCAGCAGCTTACCAGGGGGTCAAAACGAGCAGTACTTC. It codes for CASSLPGGQNEQYF.

The rearrangement uses TRBV5-1 and TRBJ1-4; D might be TRBD1 (5 bases). Looked up from germline, CDR1 is SGHRS and CDR2 is YFSETQ. Trimming took 0 bases from V and 4 from J, leaving 7 bases between them. This CDR3 has 14 amino acids. The CDR3 sequence is CASSLGQFNEKLFF. CDR3 nucleotide sequence: TGCGCCAGCAGCTTGGGACAGTTTAATGAAAAACTGTTTTTT.

This rearrangement joins TRBV19 to TRBJ1-4; unclear D gene. The germline V and J ends were trimmed by 6 bases and 7 bases, with 12 bases remaining between them. Germline V CDR1 and CDR2: LNHDA, SQIVND (reference sequence). This CDR3 region has 13 residues. The CDR3 DNA is TGTGCCAGTAGACCCTTTACGGGTGAAAAACTGTTTTTT. The encoded protein is CASRPFTGEKLFF. The entire variable domain, with the rest obtained from reference TRBV19 and TRBJ1-4, is as follows: DGGITQSPKYLFRKEGQNVTLSCEQNLNHDAMYWYRQDPGQGLRLIYYSQIVNDFQKGDIAEGYSVSREKKESFPLTVTSAQKNPTAFYLCASRPFTGEKLFFGSGTQLSVL.